These 24 T cell receptor beta chains came from one sample sequenced in a study of blood T cell repertoires in COVID-19. Clones were read by immunoSEQ multiplex PCR, and TCRdb kept only the in-frame ones, dropping some. The repertoire includes around 330,000 clones, 85% of them detected once, and under 2% sits in the top ten. Sequenced input: PBMCs or T cells enriched from blood (not recorded which). The receptors come from a woman in her 30s who had been exposed to COVID-19.

The chain recombines TRBV9 with TRBJ2-5; tentative D call: TRBD2 (6 bases). Germline lookup yields CDR1 SGDLS and CDR2 YYNGEE. Trimming cost V 3 bases and J 2 bases, with 14 bases left between them. The CDR3 loop spans 15 amino acids. This CDR3 is CASSAPRGYQETQYF. CDR3 bases: TGTGCCAGCAGCGCTCCCCGGGGGTATCAAGAGACCCAGTACTTC.

The chain employs TRBV5-8 and TRBJ1-2; TRBD1 is a possible D gene (5 bases). There are 16 residues in the CDR3. V was clipped by 4 bases and J by 6 bases, with 22 bases between them. Germline V gene lookup returns CDR1 SGHTS and CDR2 YDEGEE. The CDR3 spells CASSPAFLSRGDGYTF. The CDR3 nucleotides read TGTGCCAGCAGCCCCGCCTTTTTGTCAAGGGGCGATGGCTACACCTTC.

The J gene is TRBJ2-7, the V gene TRBV7-9; 7 bases agree with TRBD2. Germline CDR1 reads SEHNR; CDR2 reads FQNEAQ (reference sequence). V lost 6 bases to trimming and J lost 5 bases; unmatched junction nucleotides: 13. The CDR3 has 15 residues. CDR3 coding DNA: TGTGCCAGCAGAACCGGGGGAGGGGTACCCCACGAGCAGTACTTC. Translation gives CASRTGGGVPHEQYF. Full variable domain (missing parts from reference TRBV7-9 and TRBJ2-7): DTGVSQNPRHKITKRGQNVTFRCDPISEHNRLYWYRQTLGQGPEFLTYFQNEAQLEKSRLLSDRFSAERPKGSFSTLEIQRTEQGDSAMYLCASRTGGGVPHEQYFGPGTRLTVT.

Here the CDR3 DNA reads TGCAGCGGTATGACTAGCGTAGCCTACAATGAGCAGTTCTTC. It specifies CSGMTSVAYNEQFF. The chain couples TRBV29-1 to TRBJ2-1, with TRBD2 identical over 8 bases. Germline V gene data show CDR1 as SQVTM and CDR2 as ANQGSEA. CDR3 length: 14 residues. V lost 7 bases and J lost 2; bases outside the gene matches: 7.

This sequence joins TRBV29-1 and TRBJ1-2; 8 bases fit TRBD1. The CDR3 loop spans 13 amino acids. Trimming at V came to 6 bases and at J to 6 bases, leaving 9 bases not matched to a gene. Germline V CDR1 and CDR2: SQVTM, ANQGSEA. For the CDR3, the DNA is TGCAGCGTAGCCATGGGACAGGTAAATGGCTACACCTTC. Encoded protein: CSVAMGQVNGYTF.

The chain employs TRBV13 and TRBJ2-3, with 16 nucleotides matching TRBD2. This CDR3 is built from 19 residues. V lost 3 bases, J lost 1 base, and 7 bases stayed unmatched. From germline, CDR1 is PRHDT and CDR2 FYEKMQ (reference sequence). As DNA, the CDR3 is TGTGCCAGCAGCTTCGGGACTAGCGGGAGGGCCTGGGGCACAGATACGCAGTATTTT. This translates into CASSFGTSGRAWGTDTQYF.

The V call is TRBV5-4, the J call TRBJ2-7; TRBD2 agrees at 7 bases. V trimming: 7 bases; J trimming: 0 bases; junction bases outside the gene matches: 4. The CDR3 sequence is 13 residues long. The V gene's germline CDR1 is SGHNT and CDR2 YYREEE (reference sequence). DNA of the CDR3: TGTGCCAGCTGGGGGGGAAGCTCCTACGAGCAGTACTTC. Amino acids: CASWGGSSYEQYF.

The CDR3 loop is CASSPPSSRQETQYF. In DNA, the CDR3 is TGTGCCAGCTCACCACCTTCCTCCAGGCAAGAGACCCAGTACTTC. The chain carries TRBV18 and TRBJ2-5; D unresolved. V was pared by 0 bases and J by 2 bases, with 10 bases between. The CDR3 consists of 15 residues. CDR1 is KGHSH and CDR2 is LQKENI in the germline V gene.

This clone was detected a few times. The chain carries TRBV28 and TRBJ2-7; no firm D call. The CDR3 consists of 12 residues. Deletions cut 1 base from V and 4 bases from J, with 5 bases between. The V gene's germline CDR1 is MDHEN and CDR2 SYDVKM. The DNA of the CDR3 is TGTGCCAGCAGTTTATTAGTTTACGAGCAGTACTTC. Its translation is CASSLLVYEQYF.

The DNA for the CDR3 is TGTGCCAGCAGCAACTTAAGGACAGGGGATATCGGACAGCCCCAGCATTTT. Its translation: CASSNLRTGDIGQPQHF. The genes are TRBV21-1 and TRBJ1-5; TRBD1 is the table's D call and was not checked against the DNA. TRBV21-1 constitutes a pseudogene. The CDR3 extends over 17 amino acids.

This clone showed up many times. The rearrangement joins TRBV25-1 to TRBJ1-5; D is uncertain. The germline gives CDR1 MGHDK, CDR2 SYGVNS. The CDR3 has 13 amino acids. With 4 bases removed from V and 5 bases from J, the gap between germline ends came to 9 bases. As DNA, the CDR3 is TGTGCCAGCAGTGCCTCCCCCTATCAGCCCCAGCATTTT. It translates to CASSASPYQPQHF.

V is TRBV9 and J is TRBJ1-2; 7 bases map to TRBD1. V trimming: 0 bases; J trimming: 8 bases; junction bases outside the gene matches: 4. This CDR3 has 13 residues. Germline V CDR1 and CDR2: SGDLS, YYNGEE. The CDR3 loop is CASSVGDSRGYTF. The CDR3 DNA sequence: TGTGCCAGCAGCGTAGGGGACAGTCGGGGCTACACCTTC.

This clone was counted a single time. The chain has TRBV5-4 and TRBJ1-2, with D possibly matching TRBD1 (6 bases). Germline CDR1 is SGHNT and CDR2 is YYREEE (reference sequence). Trimming took 2 bases from V and 0 from J, leaving 14 bases between them. CDR3 length equals 16 residues. DNA of the CDR3: TGTGCCAGCAGCTTATACTCGGGACATACTAACTATGGCTACACCTTC. Translating it yields CASSLYSGHTNYGYTF.

The chain combines TRBV6-1 with TRBJ1-1; D might be TRBD1 (5 bases). V was shortened by 2 bases and J by 3 bases, with 10 bases between the two germline ends. There are 14 residues in the CDR3. Germline CDR1 MNHNS, CDR2 SASEGT. In DNA, the CDR3 is TGTGCCAGCAGTGAAAGGGTAGGGGACACTGAAGCTTTCTTT. Translation gives CASSERVGDTEAFF.

V and J are TRBV4-2 and TRBJ1-6, with TRBD1 matching over 7 bases. With 4 bases clipped from V and 0 bases from J, the junction kept 9 bases outside the gene matches. In germline, CDR1 is LGHNA, CDR2 YNFKEQ. The CDR3 runs 18 residues. The CDR3 nucleotides read TGTGCCAGCAGCCCGCAAAAAACAGGGGCCTCCTATAATTCACCCCTCCACTTT. This sequence encodes CASSPQKTGASYNSPLHF.

The rearrangement links TRBV6-5 to TRBJ1-3; D not resolved. Trimming took 4 bases from V and 0 from J, leaving 7 bases between them. Germline CDR1 and CDR2: MNHEY and SVGAGI. This CDR3 contains 14 residues. CDR3 region: CASSSQNSGNTIYF. CDR3 nucleotide sequence: TGTGCCAGCAGTTCCCAGAACTCTGGAAACACCATATATTTT.

The genes are TRBV6-5 and TRBJ2-1; D gene uncertain. V was shortened by 8 bases and J by 8 bases, with 10 bases between the two germline ends. Per germline, CDR1 MNHEY and CDR2 SVGAGI. The CDR3 is made up of 11 amino acids. The CDR3 DNA reads as TGTGCCAGCTCGCTAAGTGATGAGCAGTTCTTC. It yields the protein CASSLSDEQFF.

J is TRBJ2-7 and V is TRBV28; the match to TRBD1 covers 7 bases. The J segment lost 7 bases and the V segment lost 4 bases, leaving 10 bases of the junction unmatched. CDR3 size: 14 residues. Germline CDR1 and CDR2: MDHEN and SYDVKM. CDR3 amino acids: CASSWDSRRGEQYF. For the CDR3, the DNA is TGTGCCAGCAGTTGGGACAGTCGCCGAGGAGAGCAGTACTTC.

This clone was detected only once. This rearrangement joins TRBV5-5 to TRBJ2-3; 13 bases agree with TRBD2. Germline assignment: CDR1 SGHKS and CDR2 YYEKEE (reference sequence). Germline trimming cut 6 bases from V and 7 bases from J; bases unmatched to any gene: 14. CDR3 length: 17 amino acids. The chain's CDR3 is CASTQLTTGLAGNTQYF. DNA of the CDR3: TGTGCCAGCACGCAATTGACAACGGGACTAGCGGGGAATACGCAGTATTTT.

V and J are TRBV7-8 and TRBJ2-1, with a tentative D call TRBD2 (5 bases). Germline V gene data show CDR1 as SGHVS and CDR2 as FQNEAQ. The CDR3 covers 16 residues. V lost 5 bases and J lost 7, with 21 bases in between. The CDR3 is CASSTPRGKPGNEQFF. CDR3 nucleotides: TGTGCCAGCAGCACCCCACGGGGAAAGCCTGGAAATGAGCAGTTCTTC.

Turning to this clone: Within the sample, other DNA sequences also encode this same CDR3. The gene calls are TRBV3-1 (or the pseudogene TRBV3-2) and TRBJ1-3, with a tentative D call TRBD1 (6 bases). V dropped 3 bases and J dropped 3 bases, with 12 bases sitting between them. Looked up from germline, CDR1 is LGHDT and CDR2 is YNNKEL (reference sequence). This CDR3 has 15 amino acids. The CDR3 coding sequence is TGTGCCAGCAGCCAGGTGACAGGAGGTGGAAACACCATATATTTT. It yields the protein CASSQVTGGGNTIYF.

J is TRBJ2-1 and V is TRBV9, with 7 bases that match TRBD1. V dropped 5 bases and J dropped 9; count of bases not matched to a gene: 11. Germline values: CDR1 SGDLS, CDR2 YYNGEE. The CDR3 contains 14 residues. CDR3 loop: CASSQDRARSEQFF. CDR3 sequence (DNA): TGTGCCAGCAGTCAAGACAGGGCGCGCAGTGAGCAGTTCTTC.

This chain links TRBV3-1 (or the pseudogene TRBV3-2) with TRBJ2-3, with 7 bases aligning to TRBD2. Per germline, CDR1 LGHDT and CDR2 YNNKEL (reference sequence). Losses at the gene ends were 6 bases for V and 4 bases for J; bases not matched to a gene: 7. The CDR3 loop spans 14 amino acids. The CDR3 region is CASRKRGDADTQYF. The DNA for the CDR3 is TGTGCCAGCAGGAAACGGGGGGACGCAGATACGCAGTATTTT.

The chain joins TRBV24-1 to TRBJ1-5, with 9 bases fitting TRBD1. The V and J ends lost 4 bases and 1 base, in that order; junction bases with no gene match: 10. This CDR3 is 18 amino acids long. Germline assignment: CDR1 KGHDR and CDR2 SFDVKD. The CDR3 DNA is TGTGCCACCAGTGAATCGACAGGGGGATCTATAAGCAATCAGCCCCAGCATTTT. Translated, it gives CATSESTGGSISNQPQHF.